The rows below give T cell receptor beta chains drawn from one sample of a study of vaccination effects on CD4 cells after COVID-19. Their recognized antigens are unknown. Here immunoSEQ multiplex PCR was the method, and the copy in TCRdb shows in-frame clones only, minus some. Counted here are roughly 63,000 clones, roughly 80% occurring once; the ten biggest clones make up about 12%. The starting material was CD4+ T cells from PBMCs cultured with SARS-CoV-2 spike peptides, obtained before COVID-19 vaccination. The origin of the receptors is a human donor who received a COVID-19 vaccine. Each CDR3 is given with its conserved first and last residue. The order of the fields is clone size, CDR3 length, J gene, V gene, D gene, CDR3 protein, CDR3 DNA. A D gene is named only where the DNA matches it firmly. Some rows have no size entry. The others give once, few or many, or a class for an expanded clone.

-,15,TRBJ1-4,TRBV5-1,TRBD1,CASSNGQAFNEKLFF,TGCGCCAGCAGCAATGGACAGGCCTTTAATGAAAAACTGTTTTTT
few,14,TRBJ2-1,TRBV7-2,TRBD1,CASSLVDIRTGQFF,TGTGCCAGCAGCTTAGTGGATATCCGGACAGGGCAGTTCTTC
-,15,TRBJ1-1,TRBV5-6,TRBD1,CATRPWGQRNTEAFF,TGTGCCACCCGACCCTGGGGACAGAGGAACACTGAAGCTTTCTTT
many,13,TRBJ1-2,TRBV29-1,-,CSVEAPFEGGYTF,TGCAGCGTTGAAGCTCCATTCGAAGGGGGCTACACCTTC
-,16,TRBJ2-1,TRBV18,TRBD2,CASSPRSSGGILEQFF,TGTGCCAGCTCACCCAGGAGTAGCGGGGGGATCCTAGAGCAGTTCTTC
-,14,TRBJ1-1,TRBV18,-,CASSPTGRDTEAFF,TGTGCCAGCTCACCAACTGGCCGGGACACTGAAGCTTTCTTT
-,17,TRBJ1-5,TRBV25-1,TRBD1,CASSESGTGGRNQPQHF,TGTGCCAGCAGTGAATCCGGGACAGGGGGCCGCAATCAGCCCCAGCATTTT
-,13,TRBJ1-1,TRBV24-1,-,CATSDVWGTEAFF,TGTGCCACCAGTGATGTATGGGGGACTGAAGCTTTCTTT
-,12,TRBJ1-2,TRBV3-1/TRBV3-2,-,CASSLHYDGYTF,TGTGCCAGCAGCCTACACTACGATGGCTACACCTTC
few,12,TRBJ1-2,TRBV3-1/TRBV3-2,-,CASSQANYGYTF,TGTGCCAGCAGCCAGGCTAACTATGGCTACACCTTC
-,15,TRBJ2-1,TRBV7-2,TRBD2,CASTLGGAGGTEQFF,TGTGCCAGCACCTTGGGGGGTGCGGGGGGGACTGAGCAGTTCTTC
-,14,TRBJ2-2,TRBV6-5,TRBD1,CASRQGAITGELFF,TGTGCCAGCCGACAGGGAGCCATCACCGGGGAGCTGTTTTTT
-,14,TRBJ2-3,TRBV24-1,-,CATSDPGLADTQYF,TGTGCCACCAGTGACCCGGGACTTGCAGATACGCAGTATTTT
-,16,TRBJ2-3,TRBV4-3,TRBD2,CASSQGFGGITDTQYF,TGCGCCAGCAGCCAAGGTTTCGGGGGGATCACAGATACGCAGTATTTT
-,11,TRBJ2-1,TRBV20-1,-,CSALGWDEQFF,TGCAGTGCTCTCGGGTGGGATGAGCAGTTCTTC
once,12,TRBJ2-5,TRBV3-1/TRBV3-2,-,CASSQVHETQYF,TGTGCCAGCAGCCAAGTGCACGAGACCCAGTACTTC
-,12,TRBJ1-1,TRBV24-1,TRBD1,CATSDTDRVAFF,TGTGCCACCAGTGACACGGACAGGGTGGCTTTCTTT
-,15,TRBJ1-4,TRBV4-1,TRBD1,CASSPPDRGFEKLFF,TGCGCCAGCAGCCCCCCGGACAGGGGGTTTGAAAAACTGTTTTTT
-,17,TRBJ1-1,TRBV14,TRBD1,CASSLRQGAVQYSEAFF,TGTGCCAGCAGCCTTCGACAGGGTGCTGTACAGTACAGTGAAGCTTTCTTT
once,18,TRBJ2-1,TRBV9,TRBD2,CASSPGGSGGASYNEQFF,TGTGCCAGCAGCCCTGGTGGTAGCGGGGGGGCCTCCTACAATGAGCAGTTCTTC
-,16,TRBJ2-5,TRBV30,TRBD2,CAWREFGREGEETQYF,TGTGCCTGGAGGGAATTCGGCAGGGAGGGAGAAGAGACCCAGTACTTC
-,16,TRBJ1-4,TRBV5-1,-,CASSLRTAATNEKLFF,TGCGCCAGCAGCTTGAGGACAGCCGCAACTAATGAAAAACTGTTTTTT
-,12,TRBJ2-5,TRBV5-1,-,CASSHNQETQYF,TGCGCCAGCAGCCACAACCAAGAGACCCAGTACTTC
-,15,TRBJ2-1,TRBV7-8,-,CASSLDRGAYNEQFF,TGTGCCAGCAGCTTAGATAGGGGGGCCTACAATGAGCAGTTCTTC
-,18,TRBJ2-3,TRBV3-1/TRBV3-2,TRBD2,CASSQLGLAGGGTDTQYF,TGTGCCAGCAGCCAATTGGGACTAGCGGGGGGAGGCACAGATACGCAGTATTTT
-,13,TRBJ1-2,TRBV7-2,-,CASSPDTFYGYTF,TGTGCCAGCAGCCCGGACACGTTCTATGGCTACACCTTC
-,15,TRBJ2-1,TRBV7-2,-,CASSLRRGGYNEQFF,TGTGCCAGCAGCTTAAGGCGGGGTGGCTACAATGAGCAGTTCTTC
-,13,TRBJ1-6,TRBV7-9,-,CASSASRNSPLHF,TGTGCCAGCAGCGCTTCGCGGAATTCACCCCTCCACTTT
few,15,TRBJ1-5,TRBV6-1,-,CASSEGSYSNQPQHF,TGTGCCAGCAGTGAAGGGAGTTATAGCAATCAGCCCCAGCATTTT
-,16,TRBJ2-1,TRBV5-4,TRBD1,CASSPGGQGAANEQFF,TGTGCCAGCAGCCCAGGGGGGCAGGGGGCAGCAAATGAGCAGTTCTTC
-,16,TRBJ2-3,TRBV6-2/TRBV6-3,-,CASSYPNSGVTDTQYF,TGTGCCAGCAGTTACCCGAACTCGGGGGTCACAGATACGCAGTATTTT
-,17,TRBJ2-1,TRBV4-1,-,CASSQVDLDRNYNEQFF,TGCGCCAGCAGCCAAGTGGACCTCGACCGGAACTACAATGAGCAGTTCTTC
-,16,TRBJ1-6,TRBV5-6,-,CASSLRDSSYNSPLHF,TGTGCCAGCAGCTTAAGAGACAGCTCCTATAATTCACCCCTCCACTTT
-,16,TRBJ1-1,TRBV6-5,TRBD1,CASSSDRGMPIKEAFF,TGTGCCAGCAGTTCCGACAGGGGAATGCCCATAAAAGAAGCTTTCTTT
-,14,TRBJ1-1,TRBV25-1,-,CASSTQWGNTEAFF,TGTGCCAGCAGCACACAGTGGGGGAACACTGAAGCTTTCTTT
-,16,TRBJ1-4,TRBV18,TRBD1,CASSPRQGATNEKLFF,TGTGCCAGCTCACCACGGCAGGGGGCGACTAATGAAAAACTGTTTTTT
-,9,TRBJ2-3,TRBV24-1,-,CATKRTQYF,TGTGCCACCAAGAGGACGCAGTATTTT
once,15,TRBJ2-5,TRBV5-1,-,CASSSKGLDQETQYF,TGCGCCAGCAGCTCAAAAGGACTGGATCAAGAGACCCAGTACTTC
once,14,TRBJ1-2,TRBV4-3,-,CASSHPGNNYGYTF,TGCGCCAGCAGCCACCCGGGAAATAACTATGGCTACACCTTC
-,16,TRBJ2-2,TRBV4-1,TRBD1,CASSQETGLNTGELFF,TGCGCCAGCAGCCAGGAGACAGGGTTAAACACCGGGGAGCTGTTTTTT
-,13,TRBJ2-2,TRBV10-1,-,CASSNRVTGELFF,TGCGCCAGCAGTAACAGGGTTACCGGGGAGCTGTTTTTT
-,15,TRBJ2-2,TRBV7-3,TRBD1,CASSLTRTGVGELFF,TGTGCCAGCAGCTTAACCCGGACAGGGGTCGGGGAGCTGTTTTTT
-,15,TRBJ1-5,TRBV6-5,-,CASTQRRAEDQPQHF,TGTGCCAGCACTCAAAGGAGGGCGGAGGATCAGCCCCAGCATTTT
-,13,TRBJ1-1,TRBV2,-,CAGGAREETEAFF,TGTGCCGGAGGGGCCAGGGAGGAAACTGAAGCTTTCTTT
-,17,TRBJ1-3,TRBV28,-,CASSSPFTGYSGNTIYF,TGTGCCAGCAGCTCCCCATTTACAGGGTATTCTGGAAACACCATATATTTT
-,15,TRBJ2-5,TRBV2,-,CASSEAGRGGETQYF,TGTGCCAGCAGTGAGGCCGGGAGAGGGGGAGAGACCCAGTACTTC
-,19,TRBJ1-5,TRBV27,-,CASSFDGRRPYRGNQPQHF,TGTGCCAGCAGTTTCGACGGACGGAGGCCGTACCGGGGCAATCAGCCCCAGCATTTT
-,14,TRBJ1-2,TRBV24-1,-,CATSDSRTVYGYTF,TGTGCCACCAGTGATTCCCGGACGGTCTATGGCTACACCTTC
-,13,TRBJ1-1,TRBV6-6,-,CASSYDTRAEAFF,TGTGCCAGCAGTTACGACACAAGGGCTGAAGCTTTCTTT
-,15,TRBJ1-5,TRBV19,TRBD1,CASSMRGQLNQPQHF,TGTGCCAGTAGTATGCGGGGACAGCTCAATCAGCCCCAGCATTTT
-,14,TRBJ1-2,TRBV6-5,TRBD1,CASSRTWDREWYTF,TGTGCCAGCAGCCGGACTTGGGACAGGGAGTGGTACACCTTC
-,14,TRBJ1-5,TRBV18,TRBD1,CASSPGTANQPQHF,TGTGCCAGCTCACCCGGGACAGCTAATCAGCCCCAGCATTTT
-,13,TRBJ2-5,TRBV10-1,TRBD1,CASSEGQGETQYF,TGCGCCAGCAGTGAAGGACAGGGAGAGACCCAGTACTTC